This entry features one T cell receptor (beta chain) sequence. Its antigen is currently unknown. The data originate from a study of Ad26.COV2.S vaccination and SARS-CoV-2 variants. Overall study context: Into the muscle, Ad26.COV2.S was dosed once or twice, 56 days apart.

The treatment: about 20 received Ad26.COV2.S at low or high dose, single or two shots; several received placebo; per-sample allocation not given. The investigators took samples on day 63 after the first vaccine or placebo injection. This vaccine is an Ad26 vector that expresses the Wuhan-strain SARS-CoV-2 spike. General observations from the study: It was found that vaccine and placebo recipients had similar non-spike TCR breadth.

Sequenced by immunoSEQ multiplex PCR; TCRdb stores in-frame clones only, minus some. The sample records roughly 320,000 clones, more than 70% being singletons. Germline V gives CDR1 GTSNPN, CDR2 SVGIG (reference sequence). The CDR3 contains 15 residues. J gave up 2 bases and V 3 bases, and 7 bases lay outside the gene matches. The sample consisted of peripheral blood, taken in a trial of Ad26.COV2.S vaccine versus placebo. The sequence was collected from a person aged 18-65 years who received the Ad26.COV2.S COVID-19 vaccine or a placebo. The chain joins TRBV30 to TRBJ2-1, with TRBD2 matching 7 bases. CDR3 sequence reads: CAWSELAGAYNEQFF. The CDR3 coding sequence is TGTGCCTGGAGCGAGCTTGCGGGGGCCTACAATGAGCAGTTCTTC.